The 32 T cell receptor beta chains presented below share a single source sample, sequenced in a study of T-cell reconstitution after alpha-beta-depleted transplantation in children. TCRbeta library construction was performed incorporating unique molecular identifiers. TCRdb analysed the PCR reads with MiXCR anew, one entry per CDR3 protein. The table shows 200,000 to 250,000 distinct CDR3 sequences, with about 7% occurring only once. This specimen consisted of PBMCs, obtained before TCRalphabeta/CD19-depleted stem cell transplant. Source of these receptors: a boy between 2 and 15 years old with acute lymphoblastic leukemia, due to receive a stem cell transplant.

Only a few counts were recorded for this clonotype. The chain recombines TRBV7-2 with TRBJ2-7; 9 nucleotides align to TRBD2. This CDR3 is 16 amino acids long. Germline lookup yields CDR1 SGHTA and CDR2 FQGNSA. After removal of 2 bases from V and 7 bases from J, the junction contained 12 bases not matched to a gene. The CDR3 coding sequence is TGTGCCAGCAGCTTATATTCTAGCGGGACCGTAAGGGAGCAGTACTTC. Its translation is CASSLYSSGTVREQYF.

In this sample, this clonotype turned up many times. The V gene is TRBV12-3 or TRBV12-4, the J gene TRBJ1-5; D remains ambiguous. There are 13 residues in the CDR3. V was cut by 6 bases and J by 4 bases, with 10 bases left in between. DNA of the CDR3: TGTGCCAGCAGGGAGAACGTTAATCAGCCCCAGCATTTT. Residues: CASRENVNQPQHF.

At least ten counts were recorded for this clonotype. This chain connects TRBV3-1 to TRBJ2-5; TRBD2 might be the D (6 bases). The CDR3 consists of 17 residues. The V end was cut by 2 bases, the J end by 6 bases, with 22 bases between. CDR1 is LGHDT, CDR2 YNNKEL, per germline (reference sequence). CDR3 in amino acids: CASSQKPSNGGDQTQYF. CDR3 nucleotide sequence: TGTGCCAGCAGCCAAAAACCGTCTAACGGAGGGGATCAGACCCAGTACTTC.

The chain recombines TRBV10-2 with TRBJ2-1; a weak D match, TRBD2 (6 bases). Trimming shortened V by 3 bases and J by 5 bases, and 17 bases separated the two germline ends. Germline CDR1 is WSHSY and CDR2 is SAAADI. This CDR3 is 16 amino acids long. The CDR3 DNA sequence: TGCGCCAGCAGTGATAGGGGCGGGGAAGTTGACAATGAGCAGTTCTTC. It codes for CASSDRGGEVDNEQFF.

In its sample, this clonotype was seen many times. The rearrangement joins TRBV12-3 or TRBV12-4 to TRBJ2-1; the match to TRBD1 covers 7 bases. There are 12 residues in the CDR3. With 10 bases clipped from V and 6 bases from J, the junction kept 6 bases outside the gene matches. CDR3 DNA sequence: TGTGCCACCGCGACAGGGTTCAATGAGCAGTTCTTC. Translating gives CATATGFNEQFF.

This clonotype occurred many times. V gene TRBV7-8 combines with J gene TRBJ2-1, with D uncertain. V dropped 1 base and J dropped 8 bases, with 15 bases sitting between them. Looked up from germline, CDR1 is SGHVS and CDR2 is FQNEAQ. The CDR3 has 15 amino acids. The CDR3 coding sequence is TGTGCCAGCAGCTTAGGAGGCTTATCCATATATGAGCAGTTCTTC. Residues: CASSLGGLSIYEQFF. Full variable domain (missing parts from reference TRBV7-8 and TRBJ2-1): GAGVSQSPRYKVAKRGQDVALRCDPISGHVSLFWYQQALGQGPEFLTYFQNEAQLDKSGLPSDRFFAERPEGSVSTLKIQRTQQEDSAVYLCASSLGGLSIYEQFFGPGTRLTVL.

This clonotype was seen many times. The rearrangement joins TRBV12-3 or TRBV12-4 to TRBJ2-2, with D possibly being TRBD2 (6 bases). The germline V and J ends were trimmed by 3 bases and 1 base, with 9 bases remaining between them. This CDR3 region has 15 residues. The CDR3 nucleotides read TGTGCCAGCAGTTTCCTCGGGGGGAACACCGGGGAGCTGTTTTTT. It codes for CASSFLGGNTGELFF.

As regards this clonotype: Its ends do not fully match the called genes, so a read error is possible. The CDR3 here is CASGAVYEQYF. CDR3 nucleotide sequence: TGCGCCTCCGGGGCGGTCTACGAGCAGTACTTC. The chain is built from TRBV7-3 and TRBJ2-7; the D call may be TRBD1 or TRBD2 (5 bases each). The CDR3 consists of 11 residues. The V gene's germline CDR1 is SGHTA and CDR2 FQGTGA. Full variable domain (remainder filled in from reference TRBV7-3 and TRBJ2-7): GAGVSQTPSNKVTEKGKYVELRCDPISGHTALYWYRQSLGQGPEFLIYFQGTGAADDSGLPNDRFFAVRPEGSVSTLKIQRTERGDSAVYLCASGAVYEQYFGPGTRLTVT.

This clonotype was seen repeatedly, ten times or more. The gene calls are TRBV11-2 and TRBJ2-2, with D perhaps TRBD2 (8 bases). This CDR3 has 16 amino acids. The germline V and J ends were trimmed by 5 bases and 5 bases, with 18 bases remaining between them. The germline CDR1 and CDR2 sequences are SGHAT and FQNNGV. The CDR3 spells CASSAHRGGRTGELFF. CDR3 sequence (DNA): TGTGCCAGCAGCGCCCACAGGGGCGGGAGGACCGGGGAGCTGTTTTTT. The full variable domain, rest sourced from reference TRBV11-2 and TRBJ2-2, is EAGVAQSPRYKIIEKRQSVAFWCNPISGHATLYWYQQILGQGPKLLIQFQNNGVVDDSQLPKDRFSAERLKGVDSTLKIQPAKLEDSAVYLCASSAHRGGRTGELFFGEGSRLTVL.

This clonotype was seen only a few times. The chain joins TRBV27 to TRBJ2-1; D might be TRBD1 (6 bases). Germline values: CDR1 MNHEY, CDR2 SMNVEV (reference sequence). This CDR3 is built from 12 residues. V was cut by 4 bases and J by 15 bases, with 16 bases left in between. Here the CDR3 reads CASSYGQSSWFF. The CDR3 DNA sequence: TGTGCCAGCAGTTACGGACAGTCCTCCTGGTTCTTC.

This clonotype was recorded many times. The chain is built from TRBV12-3 or TRBV12-4 and TRBJ1-1, with 9 bases lining up with TRBD1. V was pared by 5 bases and J by 9 bases, with 10 bases of the junction left unmatched. This CDR3 comprises 14 residues. CDR3 protein: CASSPGQGRAKAFF. CDR3 DNA sequence: TGTGCCAGCAGTCCTGGACAGGGGAGAGCGAAAGCTTTCTTT.

This clonotype has a handful of counts. The rearrangement links TRBV30 to TRBJ1-2; no clear D. Germline CDR1 is GTSNPN and CDR2 is SVGIG (reference sequence). The CDR3 loop spans 13 amino acids. Deletions cut 5 bases from V and 1 base from J, with 11 bases between. The CDR3 nucleotides read TGTGCCTGGGGTGGCGGGCATAACTATGGCTACACCTTC. Translating gives CAWGGGHNYGYTF. The entire variable domain, with the rest obtained from reference TRBV30 and TRBJ1-2, is as follows: SQTIHQWPATLVQPVGSPLSLECTVEGTSNPNLYWYRQAAGRGLQLLFYSVGIGQISSEVPQNLSASRPQDRQFILSSKKLLLSDSGFYLCAWGGGHNYGYTFGSGTRLTVV.

V and J are TRBV12-3 or TRBV12-4 and TRBJ2-1; TRBD1 matches at 9 bases. The CDR3 is made up of 13 amino acids. V lost 8 bases, J lost 3 bases, and 2 bases stayed unmatched. The CDR3 region is CASGTGFYNEQFF. The CDR3 nucleotides read TGTGCCAGCGGGACAGGGTTCTACAATGAGCAGTTCTTC.

Many counts were recorded for this clonotype. This rearrangement joins TRBV28 to TRBJ1-1, with no clear D. The CDR3 has 14 residues. CDR1 MDHEN and CDR2 SYDVKM come from the germline V gene. V was pared by 6 bases and J by 1 base, with 12 bases between. The CDR3 sequence is CASSRRTGNTEAFF. CDR3 in DNA: TGTGCCAGCAGCCGGCGTACGGGGAACACTGAAGCTTTCTTT.

At least ten counts were recorded for this clonotype. The gene calls are TRBV20-1 and TRBJ2-7, with D tentatively TRBD1 (6 bases). V shed 6 bases and J shed 6 bases, with 18 bases lying between them. The CDR3 is made up of 13 amino acids. Germline V CDR1 and CDR2: DFQATT, SNEGSKA (reference sequence). The CDR3 DNA follows: TGCAGTGCGGCAGGGGATACAGGGCTCGAGCAGTACTTC. Residues: CSAAGDTGLEQYF.

V usage is TRBV10-3 and J usage is TRBJ2-3, with a possible D match to TRBD1 (6 bases). This CDR3 has 14 amino acids. CDR1 is ENHRY, CDR2 SYGVKD, per germline. Trimming cost V 8 bases and J 2 bases, with 14 bases left between them. The CDR3 region is CAICQGHTTDTQYF. CDR3 bases: TGTGCCATCTGCCAGGGACATACCACAGATACGCAGTATTTT.

The V call is TRBV7-2, the J call TRBJ2-7; D unresolved. The CDR3 loop spans 13 amino acids. Germline-derived CDR1 and CDR2 are SGHTA and FQGNSA. Trimming took off 2 bases at V and 3 bases at J, with 8 bases between the two ends. CDR3 sequence: CASSLLSGYEQYF. The CDR3 DNA is TGTGCCAGCAGCTTATTATCCGGCTACGAGCAGTACTTC.

This clonotype showed up just a few times. The rearrangement uses TRBV5-6 and TRBJ1-3; no definite D call. V lost 2 bases and J 0 bases, leaving 15 bases between the germline ends. The CDR3 totals 17 residues. Germline CDR1 is SGHDT and CDR2 is YYEEEE. The CDR3 bases are TGTGCCAGCAGCTTTATAAGCGCCTTATCCTCTGGAAACACCATATATTTT. It specifies CASSFISALSSGNTIYF.

This clonotype has only a few counts. The chain employs TRBV7-6 and TRBJ1-1; D is perhaps TRBD1 (6 bases). This CDR3 spans 16 amino acids. Germline V gene lookup returns CDR1 SGHVS and CDR2 FNYEAQ. Trimming stripped 2 bases from V and 4 bases from J, with 17 bases between. CDR3 sequence reads: CASSLLEGGIGTEAFF. DNA for the CDR3: TGTGCCAGCAGCTTATTAGAAGGGGGAATCGGCACTGAAGCTTTCTTT.

The genes are TRBV2 and TRBJ2-6, with D possibly being TRBD1 (5 bases). Trimming pared 3 bases from V and 0 bases from J, leaving 15 bases between. Looked up from germline, CDR1 is SNHLY and CDR2 is FYNNEI. CDR3 length equals 18 residues. This CDR3 is CASSEIRVLFSGANVLTF. DNA for the CDR3: TGTGCCAGCAGTGAGATCAGGGTTTTGTTCTCTGGGGCCAACGTCCTGACTTTC. Combining the CDR3 with reference TRBV2 and TRBJ2-6 gives the whole variable domain EPEVTQTPSHQVTQMGQEVILRCVPISNHLYFYWYRQILGQKVEFLVSFYNNEISEKSEIFDDQFSVERPDGSNFTLKIRSTKLEDSAMYFCASSEIRVLFSGANVLTFGAGSRLTVL.

This clonotype showed up many times. The chain carries TRBV6-1 and TRBJ2-5; D possibly corresponds to TRBD1 (6 bases). Germline V lookup: CDR1 MNHNS, CDR2 SASEGT. Trimming took 6 bases from V and 5 from J, leaving 16 bases between them. The CDR3 totals 14 residues. CDR3: CASSTSQGLETQYF. The CDR3 DNA sequence: TGTGCCAGCAGCACGTCACAGGGTTTGGAGACCCAGTACTTC.

The chain carries TRBV6-2 or TRBV6-3 and TRBJ1-1; D is unclear. CDR1 is MNHEY, CDR2 SVGEGT, per germline. Deletions cut 0 bases from V and 4 bases from J, with 3 bases between. The CDR3 covers 12 residues. CDR3 nucleotides: TGTGCCAGCAGTTACTCGTCCACTGAAGCTTTCTTT. Translation: CASSYSSTEAFF.

This clonotype was seen ten or more times. The chain has TRBV27 and TRBJ2-3; weak D call: TRBD2 (5 bases). CDR3 size: 14 residues. The germline V gene encodes CDR1 MNHEY and CDR2 SMNVEV (reference sequence). V lost 5 bases and J lost 6, with 15 bases in between. Here the CDR3 DNA reads TGTGCCAGCAGTATCGCACGGGATTCTGATACGCAGTATTTT. Protein sequence: CASSIARDSDTQYF.

This clonotype was seen repeatedly, ten times or more. This chain joins TRBV11-2 and TRBJ1-1; D is unclear. V was trimmed by 1 base and J by 2 bases, leaving 8 bases between them. The CDR3 contains 14 residues. Per germline, CDR1 SGHAT and CDR2 FQNNGV. CDR3: CASSLGLGNTEAFF. The CDR3 DNA is TGTGCCAGCAGCTTAGGGTTAGGAAACACTGAAGCTTTCTTT.

The chain links TRBV15 to TRBJ1-1; D is uncertain. Germline lookup yields CDR1 LNHNV and CDR2 YYDKDF (reference sequence). V was shortened by 8 bases and J by 3 bases, with 13 bases between the two germline ends. This CDR3 is built from 13 residues. The CDR3 spells CATGVSADTEAFF. The CDR3 DNA reads as TGTGCCACCGGGGTTTCTGCAGACACTGAAGCTTTCTTT. Full variable domain (remainder filled in from reference TRBV15 and TRBJ1-1): DAMVIQNPRYQVTQFGKPVTLSCSQTLNHNVMYWYQQKSSQAPKLLFHYYDKDFNNEADTPDNFQSRRPNTSFCFLDIRSPGLGDTAMYLCATGVSADTEAFFGQGTRLTVV.

V and J are TRBV20-1 and TRBJ2-7; D might be TRBD1 or TRBD2, each matching 5 bases. The germline V gene encodes CDR1 DFQATT and CDR2 SNEGSKA (reference sequence). V dropped 3 bases and J dropped 2 bases, with 17 bases sitting between them. This CDR3 has 15 residues. The CDR3 nucleotides are TGCAGTGCTAGGAAAGGGACCCCAAAAACCTACGAGCAGTACTTC. Translation: CSARKGTPKTYEQYF.

This clonotype was picked up many times. The V call is TRBV29-1, the J call TRBJ1-3; D remains ambiguous. V was trimmed by 4 bases and J by 0 bases, leaving 10 bases between them. Germline assignment: CDR1 SQVTM and CDR2 ANQGSEA. This CDR3 is 14 amino acids long. The CDR3 region is CSVVAASSGNTIYF. DNA for the CDR3: TGCAGCGTTGTTGCAGCGAGCTCTGGAAACACCATATATTTT.

The CDR3 region is CAWSVLGIQYF. The CDR3 bases are TGTGCCTGGAGTGTACTGGGCATTCAGTACTTC. The chain recombines TRBV30 with TRBJ2-4; D not certain. The CDR3 consists of 11 residues. The V end was cut by 0 bases, the J end by 9 bases, with 6 bases between. CDR1 and CDR2 (germline): GTSNPN, SVGIG (reference sequence).

This clonotype appeared many times. The CDR3 region has the DNA TGTGCCAGCAGCCAAGATCATGCGGGGGAAGGAGAGACCCAGTACTTC. Its translation is CASSQDHAGEGETQYF. V usage is TRBV4-2 and J usage is TRBJ2-5, with 7 bases that match TRBD2. The junction had 8 bases not matched to a gene; V was cut back by 0 bases and J by 4 bases. There are 16 residues in the CDR3. Germline values: CDR1 LGHNA, CDR2 YNFKEQ.

Many counts were recorded for this clonotype. The V and J genes are TRBV29-1 and TRBJ1-5; no definite D call. Germline assignment: CDR1 SQVTM and CDR2 ANQGSEA. The germline V and J ends were trimmed by 4 bases and 1 base, with 23 bases remaining between them. The CDR3 totals 18 residues. The CDR3 DNA sequence: TGCAGCGTTGTAGTCCCAGTCGGTGGCAAAACAAGCAATCAGCCCCAGCATTTT. Its protein is CSVVVPVGGKTSNQPQHF.

CDR3 sequence (DNA): TGTGCCACCAGCGAGGACAGGGCCTCTGAAGCTTTCTTT. The encoded protein is CATSEDRASEAFF. This rearrangement joins TRBV15 to TRBJ1-1; 8 positions agree with TRBD1. The CDR3 runs 13 residues. Germline V gene lookup returns CDR1 LNHNV and CDR2 YYDKDF (reference sequence). Trimming removed 5 bases from V and 6 bases from J; junction bases left unmatched: 5.

There are a few counts of this clonotype. The chain joins TRBV6-4 to TRBJ2-1; a possible D gene is TRBD1 (6 bases). This CDR3 contains 12 residues. Looked up from germline, CDR1 is MRHNA and CDR2 is SNTAGT. The V and J ends lost 4 bases and 8 bases respectively, with 9 bases between them. The CDR3 coding sequence is TGTGCCAGCAGTGCACAGGGTGATGAGCAGTTCTTC. This codes for CASSAQGDEQFF.